This TCR beta chain was recovered during a study of blood T cell repertoires in COVID-19. The CDR3 loop spans 13 amino acids. The V and J ends lost 6 bases and 8 bases, in that order; junction bases with no gene match: 7. Germline-derived CDR1 and CDR2 are MNHEY and SMNVEV (reference sequence). In the original analysis: Amplification from reference gene primers served as the basis for estimated nucleated cell counts. Assay: immunoSEQ multiplex PCR; the TCRdb copy retains only in-frame clones and omits some. Clone size and V and J calls were adopted from that table, with D and trimming inferred from the DNA. The table lists about 120,000 clones, just under 80% of them singletons.

V is TRBV27 and J is TRBJ1-2; 9 nucleotides agree with TRBD1. The sequence came from a man aged 55 to 70 with active or convalescent COVID-19. Sequences were obtained from peripheral blood. The CDR3 is CASSKGTGNGYTF. For the CDR3, the DNA is TGTGCCAGCAGCAAAGGGACAGGGAACGGCTACACCTTC.